What follows is one T cell receptor (beta chain) and its context. This CDR3 has 14 amino acids. Between the trimmed V and J ends, which lost 2 bases and 6 bases, there was a span of 8 bases. From germline, CDR1 is MNHEY and CDR2 SVGEGT. TCRdb's table, derived via immunoSEQ multiplex PCR, lists solely in-frame clones and lacks some. The sample has approximately 200,000 clones, around 80% seen once. The data are from a study of blood T cell repertoires in COVID-19. Turning to the study itself: The study drew acute and convalescent COVID-19 samples from the United States, Italy and Spain.

V and J are TRBV6-2 or TRBV6-3 and TRBJ1-6; D is uncertain. The origin of this receptor is a woman older than 75 with COVID-19, enrolled during active disease. The material sequenced was peripheral blood. The CDR3 sequence: CASSYGSGNSPLHF. DNA of the CDR3: TGTGCCAGCAGTTACGGGTCGGGTAATTCACCCCTCCACTTT.